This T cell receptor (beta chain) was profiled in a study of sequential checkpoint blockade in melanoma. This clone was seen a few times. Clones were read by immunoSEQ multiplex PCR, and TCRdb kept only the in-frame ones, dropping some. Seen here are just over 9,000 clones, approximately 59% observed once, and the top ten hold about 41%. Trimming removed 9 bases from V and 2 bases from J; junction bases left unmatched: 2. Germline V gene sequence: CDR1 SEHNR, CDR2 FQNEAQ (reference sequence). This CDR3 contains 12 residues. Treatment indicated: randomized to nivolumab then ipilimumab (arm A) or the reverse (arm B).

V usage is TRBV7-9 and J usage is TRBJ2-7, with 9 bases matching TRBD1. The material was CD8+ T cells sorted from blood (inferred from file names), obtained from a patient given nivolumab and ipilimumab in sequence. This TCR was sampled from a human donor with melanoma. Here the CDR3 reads CASDRGTYEQYF. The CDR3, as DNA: TGTGCCAGTGACAGGGGGACCTACGAGCAGTACTTC.